The text below deals with one T cell receptor (beta chain). This sample stems from a study of control samples from healthy donors and cancer patients. The CDR3 spans 11 residues. CDR1 and CDR2 (germline): SQVTM, ANQGSEA. The V and J ends lost 4 bases and 2 bases respectively, with 5 bases between them. TCRdb's table, derived via immunoSEQ multiplex PCR, lists solely in-frame clones and lacks some. The table records some 76,000 clones, around 90% of them present only once. V usage is TRBV29-1 and J usage is TRBJ1-2; D not resolved. This TCR was recovered from a woman between 50 and 59 years old with colorectal cancer. What was sequenced was PBMCs. The CDR3 DNA reads as TGCAGCGTTGGGGTGAACTATGGCTACACCTTC. Its protein is CSVGVNYGYTF.